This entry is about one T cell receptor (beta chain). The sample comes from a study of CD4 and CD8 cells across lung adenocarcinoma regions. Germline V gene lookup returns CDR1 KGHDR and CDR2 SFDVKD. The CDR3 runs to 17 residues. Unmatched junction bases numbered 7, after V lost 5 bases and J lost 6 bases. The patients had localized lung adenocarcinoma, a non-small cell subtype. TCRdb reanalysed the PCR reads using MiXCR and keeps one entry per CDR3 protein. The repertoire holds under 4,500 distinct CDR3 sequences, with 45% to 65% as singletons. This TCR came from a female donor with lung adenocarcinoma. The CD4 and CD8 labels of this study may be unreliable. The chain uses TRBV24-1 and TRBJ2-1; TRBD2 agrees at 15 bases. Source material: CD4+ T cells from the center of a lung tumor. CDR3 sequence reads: CATSVGTSGRLTNEQFF. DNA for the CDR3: TGTGCCACCAGTGTCGGGACTAGCGGGAGGTTGACCAATGAGCAGTTCTTC.